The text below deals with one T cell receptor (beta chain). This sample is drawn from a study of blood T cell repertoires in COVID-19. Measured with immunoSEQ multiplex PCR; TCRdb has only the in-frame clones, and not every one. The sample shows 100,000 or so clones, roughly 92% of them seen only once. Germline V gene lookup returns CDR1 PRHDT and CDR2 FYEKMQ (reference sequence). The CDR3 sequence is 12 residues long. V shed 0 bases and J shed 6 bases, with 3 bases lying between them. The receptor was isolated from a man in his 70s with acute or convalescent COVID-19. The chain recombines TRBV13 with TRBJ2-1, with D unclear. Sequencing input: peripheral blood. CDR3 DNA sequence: TGTGCCAGCAGCTTAGGACTCAATGAGCAGTTCTTC. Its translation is CASSLGLNEQFF. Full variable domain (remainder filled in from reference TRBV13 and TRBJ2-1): AAGVIQSPRHLIKEKRETATLKCYPIPRHDTVYWYQQGPGQDPQFLISFYEKMQSDKGSIPDRFSAQQFSDYHSELNMSSLELGDSALYFCASSLGLNEQFFGPGTRLTVL.